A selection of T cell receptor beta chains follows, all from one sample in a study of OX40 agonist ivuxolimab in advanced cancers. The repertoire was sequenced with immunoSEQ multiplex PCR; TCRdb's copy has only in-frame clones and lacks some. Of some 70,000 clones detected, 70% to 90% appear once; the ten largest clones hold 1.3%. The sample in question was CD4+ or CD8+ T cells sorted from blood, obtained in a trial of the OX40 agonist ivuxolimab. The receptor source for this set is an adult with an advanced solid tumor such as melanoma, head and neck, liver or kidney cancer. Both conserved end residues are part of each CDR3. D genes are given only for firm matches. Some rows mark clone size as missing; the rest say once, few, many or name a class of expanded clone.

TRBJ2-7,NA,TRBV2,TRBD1,TGTGCCAGCAGACGGGACAGGGGGGACTCCTACGAGCAGTACTTC,CASRRDRGDSYEQYF
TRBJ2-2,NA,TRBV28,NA,TGTGCCAGTAAAATAGGGGGGCCAGGACGCACCGGGGAGCTGTTTTTT,CASKIGGPGRTGELFF
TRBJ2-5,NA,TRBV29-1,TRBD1,TGCAGCGTGAGACAGGGGTCCCAAGAGACCCAGTACTTC,CSVRQGSQETQYF
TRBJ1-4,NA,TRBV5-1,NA,TGCGCCAGCAGCTCCCTAGACAGGACTAATGAAAAACTGTTTTTT,CASSSLDRTNEKLFF
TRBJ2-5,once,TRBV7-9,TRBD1,TGTGCCAGCAGCTTAGCCGGGACAGGGGGCGGTGAGACCCAGTACTTC,CASSLAGTGGGETQYF
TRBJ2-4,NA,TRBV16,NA,TGTGCCAGCAGCCAAGATGGGCGCCTAGCCAAAAACATTCAGTACTTC,CASSQDGRLAKNIQYF
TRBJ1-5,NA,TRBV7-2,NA,TGTGCCAGCAGCTTAGGGGGGATGAGGCCCCAGCATTTT,CASSLGGMRPQHF
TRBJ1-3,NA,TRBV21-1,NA,TGTGCCAGCAGCAAAGGACAGGGGATGATCCGCTCTGGAAACACCATATATTTT,CASSKGQGMIRSGNTIYF
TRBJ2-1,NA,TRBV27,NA,TGTGCCAGCAACACCGGGACAAAGCAGTTCTTC,CASNTGTKQFF
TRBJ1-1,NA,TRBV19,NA,TGTGCCAGTATATATGACGGGGTCAAGACTGAAGCTTTCTTT,CASIYDGVKTEAFF
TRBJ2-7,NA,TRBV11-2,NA,TGTGCCAGCAGCTTAGATGGGGGCCGGGCGGCGAAGCAGTACTTC,CASSLDGGRAAKQYF
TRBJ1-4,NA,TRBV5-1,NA,TGCGCCAGCAGCTTACCAGGGGACAATGAAAAACTGTTTTTT,CASSLPGDNEKLFF
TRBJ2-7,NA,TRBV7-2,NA,TGTGCCAGCAGCTTAGACTGGGTCAGGGGAAACTCCTACGAGCAGTACTTC,CASSLDWVRGNSYEQYF
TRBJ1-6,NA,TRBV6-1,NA,TGTGCCAGCAGCGGGACGGGATATAATTCACCCCTCCACTTT,CASSGTGYNSPLHF
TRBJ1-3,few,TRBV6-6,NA,TGTGCCAGCAGTTACGGGCCGGGGGGGGACACCATATATTTT,CASSYGPGGDTIYF
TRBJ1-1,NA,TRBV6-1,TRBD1,TGTGCCAGCAGACATCGACAGGGGGCCGAAGCTTTCTTT,CASRHRQGAEAFF
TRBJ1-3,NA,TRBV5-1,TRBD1,TGCGCCAGCAGCGGGGGACAGGGGGCGATCGGAAACACCATATATTTT,CASSGGQGAIGNTIYF
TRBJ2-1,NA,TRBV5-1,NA,TGCGCCAGCAGCTTGGGCCAGGACCACAATGAGCAGTTCTTC,CASSLGQDHNEQFF
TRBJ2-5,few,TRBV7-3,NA,TGTGCCAGCAGCTTGTTAGGGGCTGCACAAGAGACCCAGTACTTC,CASSLLGAAQETQYF
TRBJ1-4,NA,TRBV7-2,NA,TGTGCCAGCAGCTTTTCTATCGAAAAACTGTTTTTT,CASSFSIEKLFF
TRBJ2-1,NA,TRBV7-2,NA,TGTGCCAGCAGCCTCCAGAGTGGGCTAAACAATCCCATTTACAATGAGCAGTTCTTC,CASSLQSGLNNPIYNEQFF
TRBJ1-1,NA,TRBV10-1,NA,TGCGCCAGCAGGAAAGGCAGAAACACTGAAGCTTTCTTT,CASRKGRNTEAFF
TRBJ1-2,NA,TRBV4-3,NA,TGCGCCAGCAGCCAACCCGGGGTTTATGGCTACACCTTC,CASSQPGVYGYTF
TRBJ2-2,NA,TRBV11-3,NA,TGTGCCAGCAGGACTGGGGAGTTGGCCACCGGGGAGCTGTTTTTT,CASRTGELATGELFF
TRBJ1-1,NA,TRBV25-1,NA,TGTGCCAGCAGTAGAGGGGCCACTGAAGCTTTCTTT,CASSRGATEAFF
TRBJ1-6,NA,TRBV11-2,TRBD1,TGTGCCAGCAGCCCCCGACAGGGGGGGGGAGCGGCACCCCTCCACTTT,CASSPRQGGGAAPLHF
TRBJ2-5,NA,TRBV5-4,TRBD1,TGTGCCAGCAGCTACAGGGGCGGCGAGACCCAGTACTTC,CASSYRGGETQYF
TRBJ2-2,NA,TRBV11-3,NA,TGTGCCACAGCCATCAACACCGGGGAGCTGTTTTTT,CATAINTGELFF
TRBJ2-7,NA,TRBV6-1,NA,TGTGCCAGCAGTCGCTACGAGCAGTACTTC,CASSRYEQYF
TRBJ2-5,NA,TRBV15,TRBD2,TGTGCCACCAGCAGAGATCTAGCGGGAGGGCCCGAAGAGACCCAGTACTTC,CATSRDLAGGPEETQYF
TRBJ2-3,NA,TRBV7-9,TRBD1,TGTGCCAGCAGCTTCCGACAGGGTCTAGATACGCAGTATTTT,CASSFRQGLDTQYF
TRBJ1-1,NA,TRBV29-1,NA,TGCAGCGTTGAAGATTGGCCCCCTGACAGACCGAACACTGAAGCTTTCTTT,CSVEDWPPDRPNTEAFF